These T cell receptor beta chains were read from a single sample in a study of blood T cell repertoires in COVID-19. The table came from immunoSEQ multiplex PCR; TCRdb's copy has only in-frame clones and leaves some out. The data hold hundreds of thousands of clones, with 88% observed a single time. Sequencing was carried out using peripheral blood. All receptors come from a man aged 18-30 years with active or convalescent COVID-19. The conserved cysteine and the conserved F or W are not part of the CDR3 here. The order of the fields is V gene, clone size, J gene, CDR3 protein. Rows may omit the clone size; those that give it use once, few, many or a size class.

V: TRBV12-5
size: .
J: TRBJ2-3
CDR3: ASGLVAAPGDTQY

V: TRBV10-3
size: .
J: TRBJ1-1
CDR3: AISEPRQGSTEAF

V: TRBV5-6
size: .
J: TRBJ1-5
CDR3: ASSLYAGTVGNQPQH

V: TRBV7-2
size: .
J: TRBJ1-6
CDR3: ASGDFLSSPLH

V: TRBV19
size: .
J: TRBJ1-2
CDR3: ASGTGGYGYT

V: TRBV28
size: .
J: TRBJ1-5
CDR3: ASSIQTGGGQPQH

V: TRBV4-3
size: .
J: TRBJ2-7
CDR3: ASSRDRGRSYEQY

V: TRBV18
size: .
J: TRBJ2-3
CDR3: ASSTGGSTDTQY

V: TRBV7-9
size: .
J: TRBJ1-4
CDR3: ASSLARGQANEKLF

V: TRBV2
size: .
J: TRBJ1-2
CDR3: ASSEARRVYGYT

V: TRBV6-1
size: .
J: TRBJ2-2
CDR3: ASSEAGAGTGELF

V: TRBV7-8
size: .
J: TRBJ2-7
CDR3: ASSPLAGNGPYEQY

V: TRBV5-1
size: .
J: TRBJ2-2
CDR3: ASSFLPRSNTGELF

V: TRBV13
size: .
J: TRBJ2-3
CDR3: ASSSSPGADTQY

V: TRBV11-2
size: once
J: TRBJ1-4
CDR3: ASSLGDSKFEKLF

V: TRBV7-2
size: .
J: TRBJ1-2
CDR3: ASSLLWGTGDGYT

V: TRBV27
size: .
J: TRBJ1-2
CDR3: ASSLGTGKITDYGYT

V: TRBV3-1/TRBV3-2
size: few
J: TRBJ1-2
CDR3: ASSQAVQGYYGYT

V: TRBV21-1
size: .
J: TRBJ2-7
CDR3: ASSTRQGVAYEQY

V: TRBV7-9
size: .
J: TRBJ2-7
CDR3: ASSDRDRPSYEQY